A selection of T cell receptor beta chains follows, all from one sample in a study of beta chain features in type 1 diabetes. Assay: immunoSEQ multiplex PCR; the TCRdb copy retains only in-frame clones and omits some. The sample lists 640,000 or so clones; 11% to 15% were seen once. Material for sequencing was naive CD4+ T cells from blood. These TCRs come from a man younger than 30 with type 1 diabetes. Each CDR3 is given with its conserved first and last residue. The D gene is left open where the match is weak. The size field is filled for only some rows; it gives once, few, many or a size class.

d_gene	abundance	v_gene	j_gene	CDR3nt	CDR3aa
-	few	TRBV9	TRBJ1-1	TGTGCCAGCAGCGGCGTTAGCCCAGGGTTGAACACTGAAGCTTTCTTT	CASSGVSPGLNTEAFF
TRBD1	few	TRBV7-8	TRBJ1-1	TGTGCCAGCAGTGGACCGGACAGGCTGAACACTGAAGCTTTCTTT	CASSGPDRLNTEAFF
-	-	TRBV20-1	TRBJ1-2	TGCAGCGCCGAGGGCTACACCTTC	CSAEGYTF
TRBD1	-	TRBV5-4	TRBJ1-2	TGTGCCAGCAGCTCGACAGGGGCGACCAACTATGGCTACACCTTC	CASSSTGATNYGYTF
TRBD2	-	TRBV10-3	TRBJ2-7	TGTGCTACGGGCCTAAGCGGGAGTGCTGAGCAGTACTTC	CATGLSGSAEQYF
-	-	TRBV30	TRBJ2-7	TGTGCCTGGAGTTCCCCGACCTACGAGCAGTACTTC	CAWSSPTYEQYF
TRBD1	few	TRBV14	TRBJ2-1	TGTGCCAGCAGCCAGCGGACAGGGGGTCCCAATGAGCAGTTCTTC	CASSQRTGGPNEQFF
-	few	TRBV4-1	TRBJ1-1	TGCGCCAGCAGCCAAGCCTGGGGGAGCACTGAAGCTTTCTTT	CASSQAWGSTEAFF
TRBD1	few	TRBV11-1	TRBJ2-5	TGTGCCAGCAGTTCTCGGGACAGGGTACAAGAGACCCAGTACTTC	CASSSRDRVQETQYF
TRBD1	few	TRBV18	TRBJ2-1	TGTGCCAGCTCACCCGACAGGGAGAATGAGCAGTTCTTC	CASSPDRENEQFF
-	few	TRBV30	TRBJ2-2	TGTGCCTGGAGTGAGGCGAGCACCGGGGAGCTGTTTTTT	CAWSEASTGELFF
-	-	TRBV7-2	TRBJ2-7	TGTGCCAGCAGCTTAGAGCTGGGACGGAAACGATACGAGCAGTACTTC	CASSLELGRKRYEQYF
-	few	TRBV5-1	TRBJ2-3	TGCGCCAGCAGCCAGAATCGAGATACGCAGTATTTT	CASSQNRDTQYF
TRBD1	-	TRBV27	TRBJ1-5	TGTGCCAGCAGTACGGGACAGGGCGGGCAGCCCCAGCATTTT	CASSTGQGGQPQHF
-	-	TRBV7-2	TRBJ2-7	TGTGCCAGCAGCTTCGACTCCTACGAGCAGTACTTC	CASSFDSYEQYF
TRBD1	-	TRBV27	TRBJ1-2	TGTGCCAGCAGCCGGGACAGGGAGGATGGCTACACCTTC	CASSRDREDGYTF
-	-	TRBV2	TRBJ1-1	TGTGCCAGCAGCTTAGAACGTAACACTGAAGCTTTCTTT	CASSLERNTEAFF
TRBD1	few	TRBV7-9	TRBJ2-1	TGTGCCAGCAGCCCTACAGGGGTTTTGGGGAATGAGCAGTTCTTC	CASSPTGVLGNEQFF
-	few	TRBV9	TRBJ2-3	TGTGCCAGCAGCGTAGGTGTTGGAGGCCCCGGAGATACGCAGTATTTT	CASSVGVGGPGDTQYF